The TCR beta chain under discussion was sequenced for a study of blood T cell repertoires in COVID-19. TCRdb keeps only in-frame clones here, not all; method: immunoSEQ multiplex PCR. Here the sample spans about 420,000 clones, approximately 90% being singletons. The sample consisted of peripheral blood. The source of this sequence is a man between 18 and 29 years old with COVID-19, enrolled during active disease.

CDR3 region: CASSQSAQGARGGELFF. The CDR3 DNA follows: TGTGCCAGCAGCCAATCCGCCCAGGGGGCAAGAGGCGGGGAGCTGTTTTTT. The chain joins TRBV3-1 (or the pseudogene TRBV3-2) to TRBJ2-2; 8 nucleotides line up with TRBD1. The CDR3 loop spans 17 amino acids. V lost 2 bases and J lost 7; bases outside the gene matches: 12. Germline V CDR1 and CDR2: LGHDT, YNNKEL (reference sequence).